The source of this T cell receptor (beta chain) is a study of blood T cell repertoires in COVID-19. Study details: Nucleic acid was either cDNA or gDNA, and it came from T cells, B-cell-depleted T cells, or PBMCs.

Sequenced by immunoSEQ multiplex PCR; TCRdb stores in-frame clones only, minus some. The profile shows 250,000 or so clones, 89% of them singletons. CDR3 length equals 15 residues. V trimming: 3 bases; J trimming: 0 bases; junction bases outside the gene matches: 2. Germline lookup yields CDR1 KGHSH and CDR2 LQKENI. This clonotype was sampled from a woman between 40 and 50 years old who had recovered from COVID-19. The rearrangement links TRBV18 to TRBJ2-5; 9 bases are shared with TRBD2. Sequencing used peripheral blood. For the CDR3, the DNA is TGTGCCAGCTCACCGAGACTAGCGGACCAAGAGACCCAGTACTTC. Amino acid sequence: CASSPRLADQETQYF.